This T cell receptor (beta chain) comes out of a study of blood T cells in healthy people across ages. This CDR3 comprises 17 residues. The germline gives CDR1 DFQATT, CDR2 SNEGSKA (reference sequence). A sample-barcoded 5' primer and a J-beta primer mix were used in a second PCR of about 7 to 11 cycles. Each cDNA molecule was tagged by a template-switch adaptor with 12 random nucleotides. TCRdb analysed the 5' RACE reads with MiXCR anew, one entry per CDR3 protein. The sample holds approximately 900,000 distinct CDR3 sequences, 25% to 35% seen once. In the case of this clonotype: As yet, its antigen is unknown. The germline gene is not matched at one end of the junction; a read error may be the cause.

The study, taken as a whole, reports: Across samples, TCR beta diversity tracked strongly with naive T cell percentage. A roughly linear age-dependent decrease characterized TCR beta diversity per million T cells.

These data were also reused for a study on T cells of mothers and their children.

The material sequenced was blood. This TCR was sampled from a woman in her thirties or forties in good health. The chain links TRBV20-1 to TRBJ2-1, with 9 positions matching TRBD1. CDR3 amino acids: CSARDARGDRAYSEQFF. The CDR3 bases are TGCAGTGCTAGAGACGCTCGAGGGGACAGGGCTTACAGTGAGCAGTTCTTC.